The present T cell receptor beta chain was sequenced within a study of T cells in Graves' hyperthyroidism and ophthalmopathy. This clonotype appeared many times. Its target is unknown. If no ophthalmopathy progression occurred within 18 months, Graves' hyperthyroidism was stable. Trimming cost V 9 bases and J 0 bases, with 18 bases left between them. The CDR3 loop spans 15 amino acids. CDR1 MNHEY and CDR2 SVGEGT come from the germline V gene. TCR beta CDR3 regions were amplified from RNA. A first-round RT-PCR of the TCR CDR3 used the HTBI primer set. TCRdb passed the multiplex PCR reads through MiXCR, listing each CDR3 protein once. Here the sample spans 350,000 to 500,000 distinct CDR3 sequences, around 13% being singletons. Study observations and caveats: Ophthalmopathy was identified by the model a median 6.5 months ahead of onset. Ophthalmopathy was told apart from stable hyperthyroidism by a 13 V-J model.

The TCR sequence derives from a woman between 18 and 30 years old with Graves' hyperthyroidism. Sequenced input: blood. The rearrangement links TRBV6-2 or TRBV6-3 to TRBJ2-7; the D gene is possibly TRBD1 (6 bases). CDR3 sequence (DNA): TGTGCCAGTAGCCCGCGCGACAGGTTCTCCTACGAGCAGTACTTC. Amino acids: CASSPRDRFSYEQYF.